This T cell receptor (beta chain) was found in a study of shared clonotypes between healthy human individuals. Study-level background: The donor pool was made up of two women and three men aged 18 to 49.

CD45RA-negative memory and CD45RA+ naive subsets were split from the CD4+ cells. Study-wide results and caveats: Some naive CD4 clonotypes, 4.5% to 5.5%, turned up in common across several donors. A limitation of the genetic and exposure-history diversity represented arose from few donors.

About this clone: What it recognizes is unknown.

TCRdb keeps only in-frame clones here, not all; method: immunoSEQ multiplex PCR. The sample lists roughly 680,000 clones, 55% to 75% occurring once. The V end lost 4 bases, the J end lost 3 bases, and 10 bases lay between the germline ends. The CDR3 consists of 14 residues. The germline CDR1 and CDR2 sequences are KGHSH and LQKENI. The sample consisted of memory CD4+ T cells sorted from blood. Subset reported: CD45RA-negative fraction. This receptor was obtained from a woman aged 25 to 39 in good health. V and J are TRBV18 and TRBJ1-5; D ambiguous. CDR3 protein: CASSRGRNNQPQHF. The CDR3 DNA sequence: TGTGCCAGCTCACGTGGACGGAACAATCAGCCCCAGCATTTT.